This entry lists 2 T cell receptor beta chains sequenced from one sample in a study of blood T cell repertoires in COVID-19. Here immunoSEQ multiplex PCR was the method, and the copy in TCRdb shows in-frame clones only, minus some. The data hold over 400,000 clones, with 80% to 90% observed a single time. Sequenced material: peripheral blood. These receptors were collected from a human donor in a cohort sampled during active COVID-19.

This clone came up a few times. The CDR3 sequence is CASSLQENTEAFF. CDR3 DNA: TGTGCCAGCAGCTTACAGGAGAACACTGAAGCTTTCTTT. V usage is TRBV11-3 and J usage is TRBJ1-1; D is unresolved. Germline V gene lookup returns CDR1 SGHNT and CDR2 YENEEA. Trimming shortened V by 2 bases and J by 1 base, and 5 bases separated the two germline ends. The CDR3 has 13 residues.

The chain recombines TRBV29-1 with TRBJ2-7; a possible D gene is TRBD1 (6 bases). From germline, CDR1 is SQVTM and CDR2 ANQGSEA. Trimming cost V 5 bases and J 2 bases, with 13 bases left between them. The CDR3 sequence is 13 residues long. CDR3 DNA sequence: TGCAGCGTTCGGACAGTCCTTACCTACGAGCAGTACTTC. Translation: CSVRTVLTYEQYF.